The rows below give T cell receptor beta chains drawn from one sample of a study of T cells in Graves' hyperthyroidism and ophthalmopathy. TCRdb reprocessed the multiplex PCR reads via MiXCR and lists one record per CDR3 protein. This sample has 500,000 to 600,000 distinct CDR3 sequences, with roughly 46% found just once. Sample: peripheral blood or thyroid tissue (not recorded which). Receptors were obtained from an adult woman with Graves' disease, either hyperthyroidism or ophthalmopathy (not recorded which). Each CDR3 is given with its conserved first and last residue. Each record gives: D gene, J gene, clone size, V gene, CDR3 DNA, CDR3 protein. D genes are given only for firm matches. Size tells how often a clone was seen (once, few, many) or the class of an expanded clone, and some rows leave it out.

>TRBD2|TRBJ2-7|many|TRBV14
TGTGCCAGCAGCCACCCATCTAGCGGGAGGGTCCTCGAGCAGTACTTC
CASSHPSSGRVLEQYF
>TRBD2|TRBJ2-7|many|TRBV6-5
TGTGCCAGCAGCGCTACTAGCGGGAGTGGCGAGCAGTACTTC
CASSATSGSGEQYF
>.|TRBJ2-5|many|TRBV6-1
TGTGCCAGCGGGAGATGGGGATCGGACTTC
CASGRWGSDF
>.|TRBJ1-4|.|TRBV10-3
TGTGCCATCAGTGATCTGGGAAATGAAAAACTGTTTTTT
CAISDLGNEKLFF
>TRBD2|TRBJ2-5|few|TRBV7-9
TGTGCCAGCTCACCCCTGATTGGACTAGCGGGAGCGGGAGAGACCCAGTACTTC
CASSPLIGLAGAGETQYF
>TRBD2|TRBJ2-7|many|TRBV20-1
TGCAGTGCCCCGGGACTAGCTTCTGACGAGCAGTACTTC
CSAPGLASDEQYF
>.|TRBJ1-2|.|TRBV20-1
TGCAGTGCTAGAGATGGGGGGAGGGACTATGGCTACACCTTC
CSARDGGRDYGYTF
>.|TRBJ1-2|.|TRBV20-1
TGCAGTGCTAGAGATCTGCCGCTTGGGGCCTATGGCTACACCTTC
CSARDLPLGAYGYTF
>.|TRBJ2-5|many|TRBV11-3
TGTGCCAGCAGCTTAGAAGATGTACTAGCACAAGAGACCCAGTACTTC
CASSLEDVLAQETQYF
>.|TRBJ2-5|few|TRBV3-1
TGTGCCAGTAGCCAAGATCCAGACCAACAAGAGACCCAGTACTTC
CASSQDPDQQETQYF
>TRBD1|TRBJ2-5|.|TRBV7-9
TGTGCCAGCAGTGCAGGGACAGGGGGCGTTGGGGAGACCCAGTACTTC
CASSAGTGGVGETQYF
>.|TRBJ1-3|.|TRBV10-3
TGTGCCATCGGAGCCCCCCCGAGGTTCGGGGGCTACACCATATATTTT
CAIGAPPRFGGYTIYF
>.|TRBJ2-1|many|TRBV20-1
TGCAGTGCTAGAGATCATGGTTCTCCGGGCTTTTACAATGAGCAGTTCTTC
CSARDHGSPGFYNEQFF
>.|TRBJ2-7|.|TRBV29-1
TGCAGCGTCAACAGGGAGGGTTCCTACGAGCAGTACTTC
CSVNREGSYEQYF
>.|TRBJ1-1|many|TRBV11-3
TGTGCCAGCAGCTTGGGAGGACAGTTGAACACTGAAGCTTTCTTT
CASSLGGQLNTEAFF
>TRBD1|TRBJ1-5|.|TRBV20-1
TGCAGTTTATGGGGGACAGGCAACAGCAATCAGCCCCAGCATTTT
CSLWGTGNSNQPQHF
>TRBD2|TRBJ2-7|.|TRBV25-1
TGTGCCAGCAGTTTAGGGACTAGCGCTACCTACGAGCAGTACTTC
CASSLGTSATYEQYF
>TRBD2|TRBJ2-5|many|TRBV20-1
TGCAGTCCCTCGGGAGGGCAGGAGACCCAGTACTTC
CSPSGGQETQYF
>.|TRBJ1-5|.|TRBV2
TGTGCCAGCAGTGAAGTGGGACTGGCCCAGCATTTT
CASSEVGLAQHF
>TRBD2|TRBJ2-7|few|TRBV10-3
TGTGCCATCAGTGGCCCTCGGCTAGCGGGAGGCGAGCAGTACTTC
CAISGPRLAGGEQYF
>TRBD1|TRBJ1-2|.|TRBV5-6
TGTGCCAGCAGCCTAGGATCAGGGGGCTACGACTACACCTTC
CASSLGSGGYDYTF
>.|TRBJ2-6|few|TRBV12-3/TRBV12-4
TGTGCCAGCAGTTTTGACGGGTCTGGGGCCAACGTCCTGACTTTC
CASSFDGSGANVLTF
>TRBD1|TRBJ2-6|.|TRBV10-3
TGTGCCATCAGTGAGAGGACAGGGGTTGGGGCCAACGTCCTGACTTTC
CAISERTGVGANVLTF
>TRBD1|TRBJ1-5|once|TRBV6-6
TGTGCCAGCAGTTACAGGACAGGGGATAGCAATCAGCCCCAGCATTTT
CASSYRTGDSNQPQHF
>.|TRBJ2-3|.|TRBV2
TGTGCCAGCAGCGGATCGGACGGGAGCACAGATACGCAGTATTTT
CASSGSDGSTDTQYF
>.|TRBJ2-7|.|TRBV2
TGTGCCAGCAGTGACGGGTTTCTCTACGAGCAGTACTTC
CASSDGFLYEQYF
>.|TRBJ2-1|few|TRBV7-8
TGTGCCAGCAGCCGCCCGAGTCTAGCGAAGGGGTATGAGCAGTTCTTC
CASSRPSLAKGYEQFF
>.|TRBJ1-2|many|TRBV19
TGTGCCAGTACTACAACCGGGACGGTAAACTATGGCTACACCTTC
CASTTTGTVNYGYTF
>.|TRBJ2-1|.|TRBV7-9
TGTGCCAGCAGTTACAGGGTAGGGGCTGAGCAGTTCTTC
CASSYRVGAEQFF
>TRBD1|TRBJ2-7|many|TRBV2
TGTGCCAGCAGCGCAACAGGGGCGATCATCCACGAGCAGTACTTC
CASSATGAIIHEQYF
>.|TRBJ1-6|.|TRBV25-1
TGTGCCAGCAGTGAGGGGGACTATTCACCCCTCCACTTT
CASSEGDYSPLHF
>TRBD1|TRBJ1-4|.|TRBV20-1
TGCAGTGCTCAGACAGGGGGTAATGAAAAACTGTTTTTT
CSAQTGGNEKLFF
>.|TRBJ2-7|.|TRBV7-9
TGTGCCAGCAGCTTAGTACGGGACTCCTACGAGCAGTACTTC
CASSLVRDSYEQYF
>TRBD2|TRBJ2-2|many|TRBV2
TGTGCCAGCAGTAGCGGGAGGGCCACCGGGGAGCTGTTTTTT
CASSSGRATGELFF
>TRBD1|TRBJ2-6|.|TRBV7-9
TGTGCCAGCAGCTTCGGACAGGGGAGAAGTGGGGCCAACGTCCTGACTTTC
CASSFGQGRSGANVLTF
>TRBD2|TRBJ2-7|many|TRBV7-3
TGTGCCAGCAGTCCAGACGCAACTAGCGGGCGGAACGAGCAGTACTTC
CASSPDATSGRNEQYF
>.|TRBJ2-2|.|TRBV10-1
TGCGCCAGCAGTGAGTCTGCCAGTAGTATGCGGCTAGCTATGGCCGGGGAGCTGTTTTTT
CASSESASSMRLAMAGELFF
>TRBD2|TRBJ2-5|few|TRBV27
TGTGCCAGCAGTAAGGGACTAGCGGGAGTAGAGACCCAGTACTTC
CASSKGLAGVETQYF
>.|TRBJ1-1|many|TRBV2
TGTGCCAGCCCCGAGTGGGCAGGGAGTACTGAAGCTTTCTTT
CASPEWAGSTEAFF
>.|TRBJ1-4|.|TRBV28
TGTGCCAGCAGCCGACCCGGGCCCTCAACTAATGAAAAACTGTTTTTT
CASSRPGPSTNEKLFF
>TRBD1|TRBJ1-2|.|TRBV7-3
TGTGCCAGCAGCTCCGGGACAGGTTTTTTGAGCGGCTACACCTTC
CASSSGTGFLSGYTF
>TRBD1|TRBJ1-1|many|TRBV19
TGTGCCAGTAGAGAGGGGGCCCCACGGAACACTGAAGCTTTCTTT
CASREGAPRNTEAFF
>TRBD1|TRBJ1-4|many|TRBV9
TGTGCCAGCAGCGCCCATGGACAGGGGAAACTGTTTTTT
CASSAHGQGKLFF
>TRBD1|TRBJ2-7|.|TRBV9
TGTGCTATGGGACAGGGAGGGCACGAGCAGTACTTC
CAMGQGGHEQYF
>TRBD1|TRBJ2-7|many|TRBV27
TGTGCCAGCAGTCCGGGACAGGGGCGTCGGGAGCAGTACTTC
CASSPGQGRREQYF
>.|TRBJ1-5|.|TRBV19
TGTGCCAGTACCACGGACGGGAGCAATCAGCCCCAGCATTTT
CASTTDGSNQPQHF